The T cell receptor (beta chain) under discussion was sequenced for a study of Ad26.COV2.S vaccination and SARS-CoV-2 variants. This sample's treatment: approximately 18 received Ad26.COV2.S at low or high dose, single or two shots; 5 received placebo; per-sample allocation not given. Specimens were obtained on day 63 following the first vaccine or placebo injection. Clones were sequenced by immunoSEQ multiplex PCR, and TCRdb holds only the in-frame ones, with some missing. Of about 440,000 clones listed, roughly 85% are singletons. The V gene's germline CDR1 is LGHNA and CDR2 YSLEER. Losses at the gene ends were 0 bases for V and 0 bases for J; bases not matched to a gene: 2. The CDR3 covers 16 residues.

Sequences were derived from peripheral blood, sampled in a trial of Ad26.COV2.S vaccine versus placebo. The TCR comes from a person between 18 and 65 years old who received the Ad26.COV2.S COVID-19 vaccine or a placebo. V gene TRBV4-3 combines with J gene TRBJ1-5; 7 nucleotides agree with TRBD1. The CDR3 DNA sequence: TGCGCCAGCAGCCAAGAGCAGGGGGGTAGCAATCAGCCCCAGCATTTT. Translating it yields CASSQEQGGSNQPQHF.